Below, 9 T cell receptor beta chains from the same sample are listed, as sequenced in a study of breast tumors, draining lymph nodes, adjacent tissues. A single record per CDR3 protein comes from TCRdb applying MiXCR to the multiplex PCR reads. This sample yields about 230,000 distinct CDR3 sequences, of which 32% are seen a single time; 1.4% belongs to the top ten. Breast cancer patients provided tissue from their axillary draining lymph nodes. The sample taken for sequencing was axillary lymph node tissue. All receptors derive from a female donor with breast cancer. Some clones in this sample may be carry-over from other donors' samples.

A few counts support this clonotype. V is TRBV11-2 and J is TRBJ2-1; perhaps TRBD2 as D (6 bases). Trimming took 5 bases from V and 6 from J, leaving 23 bases between them. The CDR3 contains 17 residues. The germline V gene encodes CDR1 SGHAT and CDR2 FQNNGV. This chain's CDR3 is CASSPPERAVPTNEQFF. In DNA form, the CDR3 reads TGTGCCAGCAGCCCTCCTGAGCGGGCGGTCCCCACCAATGAGCAGTTCTTC.

This clonotype was recorded many times. The V call is TRBV4-2, the J call TRBJ1-4; 11 nucleotides agree with TRBD1. CDR1 is LGHNA, CDR2 YNFKEQ, per germline. This CDR3 has 16 residues. V trimming: 0 bases; J trimming: 11 bases; junction bases outside the gene matches: 8. The CDR3 sequence is CASSQDLRDRGLKLFF. As DNA, the CDR3 is TGTGCCAGCAGCCAAGATCTGCGGGACAGGGGGTTGAAACTGTTTTTT.

This clonotype was counted between two and nine times. Given a much more abundant clone one base away, this may be a read error. The chain is built from TRBV20-1 and TRBJ2-1; TRBD2 aligns across 14 bases. Germline CDR1 is DFQATT and CDR2 is SNEGSKA (reference sequence). The CDR3 has 13 residues. Germline trimming cut 5 bases from V and 12 bases from J; bases unmatched to any gene: 6. In DNA form, the CDR3 reads TGCAGTGCTTCTGGACTAGCGGGAGGCGCGCAGTTCTTC. It codes for CSASGLAGGAQFF.

The V call is TRBV5-6, the J call TRBJ1-5; 7 nucleotides line up with TRBD1. With V trimmed by 0 bases and J by 2 bases, 5 bases remained unmatched. The CDR3 extends over 16 amino acids. In germline, CDR1 is SGHDT, CDR2 YYEEEE. The CDR3 DNA sequence: TGTGCCAGCAGCTTGGACCCCGGACAGGGCAATCAGCCCCAGCATTTT. Protein: CASSLDPGQGNQPQHF. The whole variable domain, filled in from reference TRBV5-6 and TRBJ1-5, reads DAGVTQSPTHLIKTRGQQVTLRCSPKSGHDTVSWYQQALGQGPQFIFQYYEEEERQRGNFPDRFSGHQFPNYSSELNVNALLLGDSALYLCASSLDPGQGNQPQHFGDGTRLSIL.

Ten or more counts support this clonotype. This sequence joins TRBV9 and TRBJ2-1, with 10 bases lining up with TRBD1. This CDR3 region has 19 residues. Germline CDR1 reads SGDLS; CDR2 reads YYNGEE. J gave up 3 bases and V 0 bases, and 12 bases lay outside the gene matches. CDR3 nucleotide sequence: TGTGCCAGCAGCGTAGGTGACAGGGGGCAACTAGCAGACTACAATGAGCAGTTCTTC. Its translation is CASSVGDRGQLADYNEQFF.

This clonotype was seen repeatedly, ten times or more. The chain has TRBV7-2 and TRBJ1-2; the D gene is possibly TRBD1 (5 bases). There are 13 residues in the CDR3. CDR1 and CDR2 (germline): SGHTA, FQGNSA. V was trimmed by 1 base and J by 6 bases, leaving 9 bases between them. For the CDR3, the DNA is TGTGCCAGCAGCTTAGTAGTGGGGGATGGCTACACCTTC. This translates into CASSLVVGDGYTF.

Details on this clonotype: An end of the junction differs from the germline gene, which may be a read error. The CDR3, as DNA: TGTGCCAGCAGCTGTCCGACGTACACTGAGCAGTTCTTC. This encodes CASSCPTYTEQFF. The V call is TRBV7-9, the J call TRBJ2-1; D gene uncertain. CDR3 length: 13 amino acids. The germline CDR1 and CDR2 sequences are SEHNR and FQNEAQ (reference sequence).

Ten or more counts support this clonotype. The chain joins TRBV19 to TRBJ2-6; 10 bases are shared with TRBD1. The CDR3 runs 14 residues. The germline V gene encodes CDR1 LNHDA and CDR2 SQIVND (reference sequence). Trimming took 10 bases from V and 4 from J; bases not matched to a gene: 4. CDR3 sequence reads: CATGQGSGANVLTF. Written as DNA, the CDR3 is TGTGCCACGGGACAGGGGTCCGGGGCCAACGTCCTGACTTTC. The full variable domain, rest sourced from reference TRBV19 and TRBJ2-6, is DGGITQSPKYLFRKEGQNVTLSCEQNLNHDAMYWYRQDPGQGLRLIYYSQIVNDFQKGDIAEGYSVSREKKESFPLTVTSAQKNPTAFYLCATGQGSGANVLTFGAGSRLTVL.

This clonotype was seen many times. The chain joins TRBV18 to TRBJ2-7, with no clear D. Deletions cut 3 bases from V and 2 bases from J, with 14 bases between. Per the germline V gene, CDR1 is KGHSH and CDR2 is LQKENI. The CDR3 is made up of 15 amino acids. The CDR3 reads CASSPPVAAAYEQYF. CDR3 sequence (DNA): TGTGCCAGCTCACCCCCGGTGGCGGCGGCCTACGAGCAGTACTTC.